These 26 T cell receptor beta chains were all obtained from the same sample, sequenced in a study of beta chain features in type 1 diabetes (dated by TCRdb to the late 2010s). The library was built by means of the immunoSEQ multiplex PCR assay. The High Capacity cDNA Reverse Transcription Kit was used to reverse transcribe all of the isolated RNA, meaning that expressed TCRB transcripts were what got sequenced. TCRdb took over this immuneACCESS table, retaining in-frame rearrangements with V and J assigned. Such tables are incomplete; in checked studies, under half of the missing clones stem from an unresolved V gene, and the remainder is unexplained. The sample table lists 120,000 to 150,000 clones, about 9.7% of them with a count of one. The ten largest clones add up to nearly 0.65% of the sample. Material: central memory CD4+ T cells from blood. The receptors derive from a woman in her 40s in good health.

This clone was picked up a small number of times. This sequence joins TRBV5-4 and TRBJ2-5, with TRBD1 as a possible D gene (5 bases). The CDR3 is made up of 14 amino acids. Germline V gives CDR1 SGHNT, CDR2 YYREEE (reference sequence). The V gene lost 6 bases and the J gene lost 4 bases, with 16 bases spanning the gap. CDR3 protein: CASTSRQLGETQYF. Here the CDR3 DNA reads TGTGCCAGCACCTCGAGACAGTTAGGAGAGACCCAGTACTTC.

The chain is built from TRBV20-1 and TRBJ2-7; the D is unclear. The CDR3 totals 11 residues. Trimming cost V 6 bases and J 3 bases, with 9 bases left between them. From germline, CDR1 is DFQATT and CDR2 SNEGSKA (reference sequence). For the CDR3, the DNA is TGCAGTGCCGAGAGCCGCTACGAGCAGTACTTC. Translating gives CSAESRYEQYF.

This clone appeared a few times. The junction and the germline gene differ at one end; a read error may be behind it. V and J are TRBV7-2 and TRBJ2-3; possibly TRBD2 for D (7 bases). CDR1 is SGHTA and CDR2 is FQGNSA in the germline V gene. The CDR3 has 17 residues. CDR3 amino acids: CASSQDVGGLLADTQYF. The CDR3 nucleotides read TGCGCCAGCAGCCAAGATGTCGGGGGGCTGTTAGCAGATACGCAGTATTTT.

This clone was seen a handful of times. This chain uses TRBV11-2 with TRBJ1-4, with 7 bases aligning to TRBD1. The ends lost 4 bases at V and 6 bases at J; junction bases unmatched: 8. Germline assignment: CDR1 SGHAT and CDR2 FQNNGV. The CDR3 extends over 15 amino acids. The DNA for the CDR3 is TGTGCCAGCAGCTCCACACAGGGGCAGTATGAAAAACTGTTTTTT. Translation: CASSSTQGQYEKLFF.

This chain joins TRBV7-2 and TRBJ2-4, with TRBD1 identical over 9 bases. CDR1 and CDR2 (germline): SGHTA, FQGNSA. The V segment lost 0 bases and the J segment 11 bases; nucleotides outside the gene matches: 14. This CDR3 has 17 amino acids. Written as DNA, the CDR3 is TGTGCCAGCAGCTTAGCGAGTACGGGGACAGGGTATAAGGTTCAGTACTTC. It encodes CASSLASTGTGYKVQYF.

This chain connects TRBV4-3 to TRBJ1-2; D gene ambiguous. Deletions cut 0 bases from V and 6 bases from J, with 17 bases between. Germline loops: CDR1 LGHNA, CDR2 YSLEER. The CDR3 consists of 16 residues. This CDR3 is CASSQEGPARSDGYTF. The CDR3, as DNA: TGCGCCAGCAGCCAAGAAGGTCCGGCACGTAGCGATGGCTACACCTTC.

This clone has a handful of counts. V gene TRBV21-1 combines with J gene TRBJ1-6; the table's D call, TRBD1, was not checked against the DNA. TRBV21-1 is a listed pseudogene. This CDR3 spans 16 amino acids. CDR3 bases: TGTGCCAGCAGCGGCCGAATTCTCTCCTATAATTCACCCCTCCACTTT. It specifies CASSGRILSYNSPLHF.

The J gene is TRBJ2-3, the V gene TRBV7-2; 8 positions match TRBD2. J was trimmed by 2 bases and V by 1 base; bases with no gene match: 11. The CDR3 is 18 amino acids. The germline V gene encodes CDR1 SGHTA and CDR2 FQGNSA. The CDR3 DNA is TGTGCCAGCAGCTTAGAGGTGGCGGGGGGCCGGGCCACAGATACGCAGTATTTT. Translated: CASSLEVAGGRATDTQYF.

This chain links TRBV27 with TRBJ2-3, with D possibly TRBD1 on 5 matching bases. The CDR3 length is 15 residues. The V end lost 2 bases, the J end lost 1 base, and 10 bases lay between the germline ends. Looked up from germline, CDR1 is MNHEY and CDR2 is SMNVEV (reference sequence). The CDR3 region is CASSLRWGGTDTQYF. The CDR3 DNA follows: TGTGCCAGCAGTTTAAGGTGGGGCGGCACAGATACGCAGTATTTT.

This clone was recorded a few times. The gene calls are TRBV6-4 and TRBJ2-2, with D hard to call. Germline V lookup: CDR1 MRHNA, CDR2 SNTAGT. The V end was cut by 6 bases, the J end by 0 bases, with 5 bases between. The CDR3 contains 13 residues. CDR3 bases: TGTGCCAGCAGAACAGCGAACACCGGGGAGCTGTTTTTT. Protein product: CASRTANTGELFF.

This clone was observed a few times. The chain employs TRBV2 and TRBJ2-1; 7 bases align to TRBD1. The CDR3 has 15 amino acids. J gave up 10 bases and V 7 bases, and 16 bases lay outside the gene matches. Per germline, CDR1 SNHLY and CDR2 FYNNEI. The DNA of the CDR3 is TGTGCCAGCAAGCAAAGGGCTACAGGGGTAGGGGAGCAGTTCTTC. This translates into CASKQRATGVGEQFF.

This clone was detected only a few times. In DNA form, the CDR3 reads TGTGCCAGTAGTCCCGACAATGAGCAGTTCTTC. This codes for CASSPDNEQFF. The chain is built from TRBV19 and TRBJ2-1, with D unclear. Trimming took off 5 bases at V and 5 bases at J, with 4 bases between the two ends. Germline loops: CDR1 LNHDA, CDR2 SQIVND (reference sequence). This CDR3 contains 11 residues.

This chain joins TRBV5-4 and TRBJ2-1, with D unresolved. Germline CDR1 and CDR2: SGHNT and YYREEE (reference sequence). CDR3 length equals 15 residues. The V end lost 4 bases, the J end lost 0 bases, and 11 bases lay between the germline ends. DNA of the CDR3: TGTGCCAGCAGCCACCCGCGGAGCTCCTACAATGAGCAGTTCTTC. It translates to CASSHPRSSYNEQFF.

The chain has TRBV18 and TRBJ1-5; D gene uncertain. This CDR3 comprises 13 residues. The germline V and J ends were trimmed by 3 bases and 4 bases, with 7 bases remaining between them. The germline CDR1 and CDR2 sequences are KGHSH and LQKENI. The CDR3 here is CASSPFPNQPQHF. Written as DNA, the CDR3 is TGTGCCAGCTCACCCTTCCCTAATCAGCCCCAGCATTTT.

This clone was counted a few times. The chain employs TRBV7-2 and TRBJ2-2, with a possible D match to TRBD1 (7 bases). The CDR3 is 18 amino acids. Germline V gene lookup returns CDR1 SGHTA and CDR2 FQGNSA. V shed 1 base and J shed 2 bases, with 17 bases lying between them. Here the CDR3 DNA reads TGTGCCAGCAGCTTAGAGGGGAGGACAGGAGTTAACACCGGGGAGCTGTTTTTT. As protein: CASSLEGRTGVNTGELFF. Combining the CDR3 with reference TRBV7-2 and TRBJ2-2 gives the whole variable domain GAGVSQSPSNKVTEKGKDVELRCDPISGHTALYWYRQSLGQGLEFLIYFQGNSAPDKSGLPSDRFSAERTGGSVSTLTIQRTQQEDSAVYLCASSLEGRTGVNTGELFFGEGSRLTVL.

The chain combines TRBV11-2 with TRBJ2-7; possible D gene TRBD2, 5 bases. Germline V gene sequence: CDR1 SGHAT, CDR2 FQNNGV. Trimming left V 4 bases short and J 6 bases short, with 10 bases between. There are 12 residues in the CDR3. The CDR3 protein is CASSSRAGEQYF. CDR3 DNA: TGTGCCAGCAGCTCTAGGGCGGGCGAGCAGTACTTC.

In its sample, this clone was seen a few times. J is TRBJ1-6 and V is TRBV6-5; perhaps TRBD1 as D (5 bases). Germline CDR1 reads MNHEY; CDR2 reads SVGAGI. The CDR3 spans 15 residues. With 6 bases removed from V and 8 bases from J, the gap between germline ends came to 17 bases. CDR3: CASRERDGLHSPLHF. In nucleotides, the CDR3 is TGTGCCAGCAGAGAGCGGGACGGTCTCCATTCACCCCTCCACTTT.

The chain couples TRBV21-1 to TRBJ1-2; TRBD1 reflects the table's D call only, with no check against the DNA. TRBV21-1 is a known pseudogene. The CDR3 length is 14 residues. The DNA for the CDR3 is TGTGCCAGCAGCAAAGGACAGGGGGTACGTGGCTACACCTTC. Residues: CASSKGQGVRGYTF.

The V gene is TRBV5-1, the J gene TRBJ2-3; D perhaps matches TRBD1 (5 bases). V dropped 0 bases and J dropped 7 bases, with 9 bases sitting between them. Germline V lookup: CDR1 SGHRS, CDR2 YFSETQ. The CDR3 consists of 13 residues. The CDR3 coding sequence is TGCGCCAGCAGCTTGGCCTCAGGGAATACGCAGTATTTT. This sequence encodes CASSLASGNTQYF.

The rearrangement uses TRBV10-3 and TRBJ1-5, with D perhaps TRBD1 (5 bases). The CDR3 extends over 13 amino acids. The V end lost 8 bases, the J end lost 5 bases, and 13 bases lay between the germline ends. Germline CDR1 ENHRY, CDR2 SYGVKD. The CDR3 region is CAIAGGSDQPQHF. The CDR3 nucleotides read TGTGCCATCGCCGGGGGAAGCGATCAGCCCCAGCATTTT.

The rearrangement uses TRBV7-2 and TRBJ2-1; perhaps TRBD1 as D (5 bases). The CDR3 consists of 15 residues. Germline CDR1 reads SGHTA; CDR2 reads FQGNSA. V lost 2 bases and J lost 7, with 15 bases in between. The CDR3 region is CASSLLRVKENEQFF. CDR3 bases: TGTGCCAGCAGCTTACTCAGGGTAAAGGAGAATGAGCAGTTCTTC.

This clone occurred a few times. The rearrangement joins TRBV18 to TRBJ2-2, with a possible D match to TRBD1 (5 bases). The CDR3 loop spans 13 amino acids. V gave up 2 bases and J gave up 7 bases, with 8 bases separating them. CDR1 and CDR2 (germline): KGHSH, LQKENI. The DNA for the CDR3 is TGTGCCAGCTCACCAGGGGCAAGCGGGGAGCTGTTTTTT. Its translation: CASSPGASGELFF.

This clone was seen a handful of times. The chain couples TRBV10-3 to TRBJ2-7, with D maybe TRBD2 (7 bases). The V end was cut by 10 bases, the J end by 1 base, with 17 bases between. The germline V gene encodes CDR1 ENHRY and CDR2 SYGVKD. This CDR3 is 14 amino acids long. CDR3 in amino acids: CASGRQVKSYEQYF. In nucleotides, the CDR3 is TGTGCCAGCGGGAGACAGGTGAAGTCCTACGAGCAGTACTTC.

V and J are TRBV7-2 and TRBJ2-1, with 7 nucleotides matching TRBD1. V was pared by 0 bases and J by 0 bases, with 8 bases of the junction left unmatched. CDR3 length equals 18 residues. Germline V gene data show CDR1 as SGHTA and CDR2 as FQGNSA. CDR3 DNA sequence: TGTGCCAGCAGCTTAGCGCAGGGGGTAGCGCTCTCCTACAATGAGCAGTTCTTC. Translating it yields CASSLAQGVALSYNEQFF. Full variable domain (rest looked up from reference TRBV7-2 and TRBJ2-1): GAGVSQSPSNKVTEKGKDVELRCDPISGHTALYWYRQSLGQGLEFLIYFQGNSAPDKSGLPSDRFSAERTGGSVSTLTIQRTQQEDSAVYLCASSLAQGVALSYNEQFFGPGTRLTVL.

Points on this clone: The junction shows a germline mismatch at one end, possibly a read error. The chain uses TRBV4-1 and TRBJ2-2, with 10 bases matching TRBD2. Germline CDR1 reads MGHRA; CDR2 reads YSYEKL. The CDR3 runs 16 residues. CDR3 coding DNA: TGTGCCAGCAGCCAAGTAGCGGGGGGCAACACCGGGGAGCTGTTTTTT. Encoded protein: CASSQVAGGNTGELFF.

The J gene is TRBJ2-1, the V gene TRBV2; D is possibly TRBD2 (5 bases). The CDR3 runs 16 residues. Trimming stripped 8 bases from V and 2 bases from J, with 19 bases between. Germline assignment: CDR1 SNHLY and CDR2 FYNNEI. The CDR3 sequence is CASASGRLAAYNEQFF. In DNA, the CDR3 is TGTGCCAGCGCCTCGGGTAGGCTAGCAGCCTACAATGAGCAGTTCTTC. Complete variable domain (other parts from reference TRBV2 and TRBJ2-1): EPEVTQTPSHQVTQMGQEVILRCVPISNHLYFYWYRQILGQKVEFLVSFYNNEISEKSEIFDDQFSVERPDGSNFTLKIRSTKLEDSAMYFCASASGRLAAYNEQFFGPGTRLTVL.